These T cell receptor beta chains were read from a single sample in a study of T cell responses to AZD1222 COVID-19 vaccine. Method: immunoSEQ multiplex PCR; TCRdb's copy keeps in-frame clones and lacks some. The table includes roughly 100,000 clones, roughly 88% detected once. Sequences were derived from peripheral blood, sampled on day 0 of AZD1222 vaccination. These receptors were obtained from an adult in good health. Both conserved end residues are part of each CDR3. A D gene is named only where the DNA matches it firmly. Rows give clone size only sometimes, using once, few, many, or a class for an expanded clone.

>TRBV10-3|.|TRBJ1-5|.
CAIFGQPQHF
TGTGCCATCTTTGGCCAGCCCCAGCATTTT
>TRBV6-6|.|TRBJ2-1|.
CASSLKSQVYNEQFF
TGTGCCAGCAGCTTAAAATCTCAGGTTTACAATGAGCAGTTCTTC
>TRBV24-1|.|TRBJ2-3|TRBD1
CATQTGQGHTDTQYF
TGTGCCACTCAAACGGGACAGGGCCACACAGATACGCAGTATTTT
>TRBV5-4|.|TRBJ2-2|.
CASSFDAVTSGELFF
TGTGCCAGCAGCTTCGACGCAGTTACCTCCGGGGAGCTGTTTTTT
>TRBV7-6|.|TRBJ1-1|.
CASSDDSVDTEAFF
TGTGCCAGCAGCGACGACAGCGTGGACACTGAAGCTTTCTTT
>TRBV11-2|.|TRBJ1-5|.
CASSTSGSIANQPQHF
TGTGCCAGCAGTACGTCAGGGAGTATAGCAAATCAGCCCCAGCATTTT
>TRBV3-1/TRBV3-2|.|TRBJ1-5|.
CASSATGSNQPQHF
TGTGCCAGCAGCGCCACAGGGAGCAATCAGCCCCAGCATTTT
>TRBV19|.|TRBJ2-7|TRBD1
CASSIETGVYYEQYF
TGTGCCAGTAGTATAGAGACAGGGGTCTACTACGAGCAGTACTTC
>TRBV6-5|.|TRBJ2-7|.
CASGGYEQYF
TGTGCCAGCGGGGGCTACGAGCAGTACTTC
>TRBV5-1|.|TRBJ2-5|TRBD2
CASSLAPGGQETQYF
TGCGCCAGCAGCTTGGCCCCGGGGGGTCAAGAGACCCAGTACTTC
>TRBV4-1|.|TRBJ1-5|.
CASSQVRDIPFLNQPQHF
TGCGCCAGCAGCCAAGTGCGGGACATTCCCTTCTTAAATCAGCCCCAGCATTTT
>TRBV7-8|.|TRBJ1-6|.
CASSQRTYTNSPLHF
TGTGCCAGCAGCCAGCGGACATATACAAATTCACCCCTCCACTTT
>TRBV10-3|few|TRBJ2-3|.
CAISESMGGVQNTQYF
TGTGCCATCAGTGAGTCGATGGGCGGGGTGCAGAATACGCAGTATTTT